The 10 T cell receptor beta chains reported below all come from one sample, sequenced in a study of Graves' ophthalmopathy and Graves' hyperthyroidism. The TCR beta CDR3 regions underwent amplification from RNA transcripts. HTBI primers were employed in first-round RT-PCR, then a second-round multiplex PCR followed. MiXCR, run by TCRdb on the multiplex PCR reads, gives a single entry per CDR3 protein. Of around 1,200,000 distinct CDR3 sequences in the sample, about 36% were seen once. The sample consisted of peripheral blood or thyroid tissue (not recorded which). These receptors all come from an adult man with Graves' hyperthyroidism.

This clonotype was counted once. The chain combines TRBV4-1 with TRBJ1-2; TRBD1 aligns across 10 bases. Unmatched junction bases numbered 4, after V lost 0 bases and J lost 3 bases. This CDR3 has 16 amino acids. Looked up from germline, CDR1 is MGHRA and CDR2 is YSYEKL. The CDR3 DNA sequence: TGCGCCAGCAGCCAAGATGACAGGGGGCTGTACTATGGCTACACCTTC. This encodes CASSQDDRGLYYGYTF.

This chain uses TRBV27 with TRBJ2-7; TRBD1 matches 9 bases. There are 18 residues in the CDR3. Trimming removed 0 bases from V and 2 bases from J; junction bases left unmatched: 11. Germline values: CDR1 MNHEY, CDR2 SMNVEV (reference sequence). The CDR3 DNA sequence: TGTGCCAGCAGTTTATCTCGTGGAACAGGGGGCTTGACCTACGAGCAGTACTTC. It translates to CASSLSRGTGGLTYEQYF.

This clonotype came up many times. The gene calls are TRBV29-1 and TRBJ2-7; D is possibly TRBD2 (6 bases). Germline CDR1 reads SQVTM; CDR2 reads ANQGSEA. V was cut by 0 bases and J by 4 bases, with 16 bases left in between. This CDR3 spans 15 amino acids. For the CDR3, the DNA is TGCAGCGTTGAAGATCCGGCGGAGGGGTCTTACGAGCAGTACTTC. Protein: CSVEDPAEGSYEQYF.

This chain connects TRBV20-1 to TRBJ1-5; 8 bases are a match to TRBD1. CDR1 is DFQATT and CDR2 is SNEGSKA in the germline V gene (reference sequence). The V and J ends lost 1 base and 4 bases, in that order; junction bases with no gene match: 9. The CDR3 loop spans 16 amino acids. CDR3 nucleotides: TGCAGTGCTAGAGTCAGGGGGCTAGGTCTAAATCAGCCCCAGCATTTT. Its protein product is CSARVRGLGLNQPQHF.

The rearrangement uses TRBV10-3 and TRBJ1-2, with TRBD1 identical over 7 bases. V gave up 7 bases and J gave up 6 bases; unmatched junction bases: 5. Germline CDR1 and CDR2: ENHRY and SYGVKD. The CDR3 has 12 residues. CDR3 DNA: TGTGCCATCAAGGGACAGACAAATGGCTACACCTTC. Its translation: CAIKGQTNGYTF.

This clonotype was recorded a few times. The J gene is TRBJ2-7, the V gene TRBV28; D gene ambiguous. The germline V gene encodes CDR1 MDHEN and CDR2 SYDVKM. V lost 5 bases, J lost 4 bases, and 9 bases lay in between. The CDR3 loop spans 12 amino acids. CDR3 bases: TGTGCCAGCAGTCTCCCGAGGTACGAGCAGTACTTC. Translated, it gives CASSLPRYEQYF.

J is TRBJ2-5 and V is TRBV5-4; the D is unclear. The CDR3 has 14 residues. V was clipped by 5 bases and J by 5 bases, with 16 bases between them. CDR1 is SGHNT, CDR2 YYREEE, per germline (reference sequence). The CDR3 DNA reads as TGTGCCAGCAGTTTATCGGGCCCCAGGGAGACCCAGTACTTC. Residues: CASSLSGPRETQYF.

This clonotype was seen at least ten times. Here the CDR3 reads CASILLGLADSYEQYF. The CDR3 DNA sequence: TGTGCCAGCATCCTTCTCGGACTAGCGGACTCCTACGAGCAGTACTTC. This sequence joins TRBV7-2 and TRBJ2-7; 10 nucleotides align to TRBD2. CDR1 and CDR2 (germline): SGHTA, FQGNSA. The CDR3 is made up of 16 amino acids. Trimming cost V 7 bases and J 0 bases; bases outside gene matches: 9.

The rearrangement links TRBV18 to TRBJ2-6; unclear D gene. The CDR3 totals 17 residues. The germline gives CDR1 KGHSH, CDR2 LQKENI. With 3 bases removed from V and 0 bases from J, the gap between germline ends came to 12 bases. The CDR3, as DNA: TGTGCCAGCTCACCTAGCCCCGGATTCTCTGGGGCCAACGTCCTGACTTTC. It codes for CASSPSPGFSGANVLTF.

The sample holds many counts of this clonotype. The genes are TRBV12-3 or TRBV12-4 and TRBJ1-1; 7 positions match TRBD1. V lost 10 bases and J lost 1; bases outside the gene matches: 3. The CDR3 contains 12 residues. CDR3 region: CATGTENTEAFF. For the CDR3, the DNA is TGTGCCACGGGGACAGAGAACACTGAAGCTTTCTTT.